Following are 32 T cell receptor beta chains from one sample sequenced in a study of beta chain features in type 1 diabetes. The entirety of the isolated RNA underwent reverse transcription, so expressed TCRB transcripts were sequenced. The assay was immunoSEQ multiplex PCR, and TCRdb's table has in-frame clones only and misses some. The table records fewer than 900,000 clones, roughly a sixth of them present only once. Sample: naive CD4+ T cells from blood. These receptors were taken from a woman between 18 and 30 years old in good health.

The V and J genes are TRBV7-2 and TRBJ2-7; the D gene is possibly TRBD2 (7 bases). V lost 4 bases and J 0 bases, leaving 13 bases between the germline ends. This CDR3 is built from 15 residues. Per germline, CDR1 SGHTA and CDR2 FQGNSA. The CDR3 bases are TGTGCCAGCAGCTCCGGGGGGCCCCCCTCCTACGAGCAGTACTTC. Protein: CASSSGGPPSYEQYF.

This clone has only a few counts. The CDR3: CASSYNPFLVGYEQYF. The CDR3 bases are TGTGCCAGCAGTTATAATCCCTTCCTAGTAGGGTACGAGCAGTACTTC. The chain employs TRBV6-6 and TRBJ2-7; no reliable D call. The CDR3 consists of 16 residues. Trimming pared 3 bases from V and 4 bases from J, leaving 19 bases between. Germline V gives CDR1 MNHNY, CDR2 SVGAGI (reference sequence).

Worth noting for this clone: Other DNA sequences in this specimen translate into the identical CDR3. V gene TRBV15 combines with J gene TRBJ1-1; D call uncertain. This CDR3 spans 14 amino acids. The germline V gene has CDR1 LNHNV and CDR2 YYDKDF (reference sequence). The V gene lost 0 bases and the J gene lost 0 bases, with 5 bases spanning the gap. CDR3 DNA: TGTGCCACCAGCAGAGATAGGATGAACACTGAAGCTTTCTTT. This codes for CATSRDRMNTEAFF.

This clone has only one observation. This chain joins TRBV6-5 and TRBJ2-7, with D unclear. CDR1 and CDR2 from the germline V gene are MNHEY and SVGAGI. The CDR3 contains 15 residues. V lost 4 bases and J lost 2, with 15 bases in between. The CDR3 DNA reads TGTGCCAGCAGTTCCCTGCAGGACGGCCCCTACGAGCAGTACTTC. Protein: CASSSLQDGPYEQYF.

The chain employs TRBV7-3 and TRBJ2-5; D gene ambiguous. Germline V gives CDR1 SGHTA, CDR2 FQGTGA. V shed 5 bases and J shed 5 bases, with 12 bases lying between them. This CDR3 spans 13 amino acids. The DNA for the CDR3 is TGTGCCAGCAGCGCGGCCCCCAGGGAGACCCAGTACTTC. Protein product: CASSAAPRETQYF. The full variable domain, completed using reference TRBV7-3 and TRBJ2-5, is GAGVSQTPSNKVTEKGKYVELRCDPISGHTALYWYRQSLGQGPEFLIYFQGTGAADDSGLPNDRFFAVRPEGSVSTLKIQRTERGDSAVYLCASSAAPRETQYFGPGTRLLVL.

The chain has TRBV25-1 and TRBJ2-5, with unresolved D. Germline V gives CDR1 MGHDK, CDR2 SYGVNS. This CDR3 has 14 amino acids. Trimming pared 6 bases from V and 0 bases from J, leaving 11 bases between. CDR3 residues: CASSIRENQETQYF. The DNA for the CDR3 is TGTGCCAGCAGCATCAGAGAGAACCAAGAGACCCAGTACTTC.

The chain employs TRBV14 and TRBJ2-3, with 8 bases aligning to TRBD2. V gave up 4 bases and J gave up 1 base; unmatched junction bases: 7. CDR1 and CDR2 from the germline V gene are SGHDN and FVKESK. The CDR3 totals 16 residues. CDR3 coding DNA: TGTGCCAGCAGCCCGTCTAGCGGGCTGCGCACAGATACGCAGTATTTT. Its protein is CASSPSSGLRTDTQYF.

This clone was picked up a small number of times. J is TRBJ1-5 and V is TRBV5-6; TRBD1 matches 10 bases. With V trimmed by 5 bases and J by 3 bases, 8 bases remained unmatched. The CDR3 sequence is 16 residues long. Looked up from germline, CDR1 is SGHDT and CDR2 is YYEEEE. The CDR3 region has the DNA TGTGCCAGCAGTGTAGCGGGACAGGGGAACAATCAGCCCCAGCATTTT. It translates to CASSVAGQGNNQPQHF. Complete variable domain (other parts from reference TRBV5-6 and TRBJ1-5): DAGVTQSPTHLIKTRGQQVTLRCSPKSGHDTVSWYQQALGQGPQFIFQYYEEEERQRGNFPDRFSGHQFPNYSSELNVNALLLGDSALYLCASSVAGQGNNQPQHFGDGTRLSIL.

This clone occurred a few times. J is TRBJ1-2 and V is TRBV19, with 10 bases identical to TRBD1. Germline V CDR1 and CDR2: LNHDA, SQIVND (reference sequence). J gave up 5 bases and V 6 bases, and 3 bases lay outside the gene matches. This CDR3 has 13 amino acids. For the CDR3, the DNA is TGTGCCAGTAGCCGGGGACAGGGGTATGGCTACACCTTC. As protein: CASSRGQGYGYTF. Combining the CDR3 with reference TRBV19 and TRBJ1-2 gives the whole variable domain DGGITQSPKYLFRKEGQNVTLSCEQNLNHDAMYWYRQDPGQGLRLIYYSQIVNDFQKGDIAEGYSVSREKKESFPLTVTSAQKNPTAFYLCASSRGQGYGYTFGSGTRLTVV.

The V gene is TRBV11-2, the J gene TRBJ1-1; D gene ambiguous. V was cut by 4 bases and J by 0 bases, with 6 bases left in between. The CDR3 runs 13 residues. CDR1 is SGHAT, CDR2 FQNNGV, per germline. CDR3 in amino acids: CASSSQMNTEAFF. CDR3 DNA sequence: TGTGCCAGCAGCTCACAGATGAACACTGAAGCTTTCTTT.

The rearrangement links TRBV9 to TRBJ2-2; TRBD2 matches 9 bases. The J segment lost 5 bases and the V segment lost 2 bases, leaving 7 bases of the junction unmatched. The length of the CDR3 is 16 residues. Germline CDR1 and CDR2: SGDLS and YYNGEE. CDR3 coding DNA: TGTGCCAGCAGCGTTAGCCTAGCGGGGACAACCGGGGAGCTGTTTTTT. Translated: CASSVSLAGTTGELFF.

The rearrangement joins TRBV5-1 to TRBJ2-2; D ambiguous. Germline values: CDR1 SGHRS, CDR2 YFSETQ. V lost 5 bases to trimming and J lost 3 bases, with 5 bases between them. The CDR3 spans 12 residues. The CDR3 loop reads CASRIDTGELFF. The DNA for the CDR3 is TGCGCCAGCAGGATAGACACCGGGGAGCTGTTTTTT.

This clone was found a few times. The chain combines TRBV11-1 with TRBJ2-1; D possibly corresponds to TRBD1 (5 bases). The germline CDR1 and CDR2 sequences are SGHAT and FQDESV (reference sequence). Trimming pared 5 bases from V and 11 bases from J, leaving 16 bases between. The CDR3 length is 13 residues. CDR3 nucleotide sequence: TGTGCCAGCAGCCCATACGGCAGGGTTCAGCAGTTCTTC. This codes for CASSPYGRVQQFF.

This clone was picked up a small number of times. This chain links TRBV5-1 with TRBJ2-5; 7 positions match TRBD1. The CDR3 has 14 residues. From germline, CDR1 is SGHRS and CDR2 YFSETQ. With 5 bases clipped from V and 1 base from J, the junction kept 5 bases outside the gene matches. The CDR3 reads CASSYRGIQETQYF. DNA for the CDR3: TGCGCCAGCAGTTACAGGGGTATCCAAGAGACCCAGTACTTC.

The chain uses TRBV6-5 and TRBJ2-1; tentatively, D is TRBD2 (5 bases). The CDR3 has 15 amino acids. The germline CDR1 and CDR2 sequences are MNHEY and SVGAGI. V was shortened by 8 bases and J by 1 base, with 15 bases between the two germline ends. CDR3 sequence (DNA): TGTGCCAGCCGCGGCTCAAGGAGGTCCTACAATGAGCAGTTCTTC. Its protein is CASRGSRRSYNEQFF.

This chain links TRBV5-1 with TRBJ2-3; 10 nucleotides agree with TRBD2. Trimming at V came to 4 bases and at J to 2 bases, leaving 7 bases not matched to a gene. This CDR3 spans 16 amino acids. Germline V gene sequence: CDR1 SGHRS, CDR2 YFSETQ. CDR3 in amino acids: CASSPASGSTTDTQYF. The CDR3 nucleotides are TGCGCCAGCAGCCCGGCTAGCGGGAGTACCACAGATACGCAGTATTTT.

This clone was seen once. CDR3: CASIYDRGGMNTEAFF. For the CDR3, the DNA is TGTGCCAGCATCTACGACAGGGGCGGTATGAACACTGAAGCTTTCTTT. The chain couples TRBV28 to TRBJ1-1, with TRBD1 identical over 8 bases. Trimming removed 7 bases from V and 0 bases from J; junction bases left unmatched: 10. The germline V gene encodes CDR1 MDHEN and CDR2 SYDVKM. This CDR3 comprises 16 residues.

This chain joins TRBV5-6 and TRBJ1-1; the D gene is possibly TRBD1 (6 bases). Trimming left V 2 bases short and J 1 base short, with 9 bases between. The CDR3 is 14 amino acids. Germline V gene data show CDR1 as SGHDT and CDR2 as YYEEEE. CDR3 region: CASSFLQGNTEAFF. The CDR3 nucleotides read TGTGCCAGCAGCTTCTTACAGGGGAACACTGAAGCTTTCTTT.

The chain couples TRBV28 to TRBJ1-4; TRBD1 aligns across 9 bases. The CDR3 contains 14 residues. Per germline, CDR1 MDHEN and CDR2 SYDVKM. V lost 6 bases, J lost 9 bases, and 8 bases stayed unmatched. For the CDR3, the DNA is TGTGCCAGCAGCGCGGGACAGGGCGCTAAAAAACTGTTTTTT. Encoded protein: CASSAGQGAKKLFF.

This clone was observed a few times. J is TRBJ2-7 and V is TRBV6-1; D unresolved. V was cut by 0 bases and J by 5 bases, with 5 bases left in between. CDR1 and CDR2 from the germline V gene are MNHNS and SASEGT. This CDR3 spans 12 amino acids. The CDR3 DNA reads as TGTGCCAGCAGTGAAGCCTTTCACGAGCAGTACTTC. Protein: CASSEAFHEQYF.

This clone turned up a few times. The chain uses TRBV27 and TRBJ1-1; D might be TRBD1 (5 bases). Trimming pared 5 bases from V and 0 bases from J, leaving 10 bases between. The CDR3 has 14 residues. Germline CDR1 and CDR2: MNHEY and SMNVEV (reference sequence). The CDR3 loop is CASSIGTVNTEAFF. Here the CDR3 DNA reads TGTGCCAGCAGTATAGGGACGGTGAACACTGAAGCTTTCTTT.

This clone has a handful of counts. The chain links TRBV6-6 to TRBJ2-1; 15 bases match TRBD2. The V and J ends lost 2 bases and 10 bases, in that order; junction bases with no gene match: 6. Germline V CDR1 and CDR2: MNHNY, SVGAGI (reference sequence). The CDR3 is 16 residues long. The CDR3 sequence: CASSYLGTSGRYEQFF. In nucleotides, the CDR3 is TGTGCCAGCAGTTACCTCGGGACTAGCGGGAGGTACGAGCAGTTCTTC.

This clone was seen a few times. This sequence joins TRBV6-6 and TRBJ1-4; D uncertain. The germline V gene has CDR1 MNHNY and CDR2 SVGAGI (reference sequence). V lost 10 bases, J lost 7 bases, and 16 bases lay in between. The CDR3 contains 13 residues. The CDR3 here is CAIKGNPSEKLFF. CDR3 nucleotide sequence: TGTGCCATCAAGGGAAATCCGAGTGAAAAACTGTTTTTT.

This chain joins TRBV7-9 and TRBJ2-5, with 14 bases identical to TRBD2. With 3 bases clipped from V and 5 bases from J, the junction kept 11 bases outside the gene matches. The CDR3 loop spans 18 amino acids. Germline V CDR1 and CDR2: SEHNR, FQNEAQ (reference sequence). The DNA of the CDR3 is TGTGCCAGCAGCTTGGGGACTAGCGGGAGAGGACCGCGGGAGACCCAGTACTTC. Protein: CASSLGTSGRGPRETQYF.

The chain has TRBV19 and TRBJ2-7, with 9 bases matching TRBD1. The V segment lost 5 bases and the J segment 5 bases; nucleotides outside the gene matches: 13. CDR1 and CDR2 (germline): LNHDA, SQIVND (reference sequence). CDR3 length: 16 residues. The CDR3 DNA reads as TGTGCCAGTAGTCCTCACATAACAGGGGGCCGGGACGAGCAGTACTTC. Its translation: CASSPHITGGRDEQYF.

This clone was counted between two and nine times. This chain connects TRBV4-1 to TRBJ2-1; TRBD2 matches at 10 bases. V dropped 2 bases and J dropped 9; count of bases not matched to a gene: 13. The germline CDR1 and CDR2 sequences are MGHRA and YSYEKL. The CDR3 totals 17 residues. The CDR3 protein is CASSQMLVAGGMVEQFF. CDR3 sequence (DNA): TGCGCCAGCAGCCAAATGCTTGTAGCGGGGGGTATGGTTGAGCAGTTCTTC.

A few counts support this clone. This chain uses TRBV29-1 with TRBJ2-5, with D perhaps being TRBD1 or TRBD2 (5 bases each). V was trimmed by 4 bases and J by 5 bases, leaving 14 bases between them. CDR1 and CDR2 (germline): SQVTM, ANQGSEA. This CDR3 has 13 amino acids. The DNA of the CDR3 is TGCAGCGTTGTCGAGGGGCCGGTGGAGACCCAGTACTTC. It codes for CSVVEGPVETQYF.

This CDR3 is CASSLRSDGGEQYF. CDR3 DNA: TGTGCCAGCAGCTTACGGTCCGACGGCGGCGAGCAGTACTTC. This chain links TRBV7-8 with TRBJ2-7; D is ambiguous. The germline gives CDR1 SGHVS, CDR2 FQNEAQ. The V gene lost 2 bases and the J gene lost 6 bases, with 14 bases spanning the gap. The CDR3 totals 14 residues. The complete variable domain, with remaining parts taken from reference TRBV7-8 and TRBJ2-7, reads GAGVSQSPRYKVAKRGQDVALRCDPISGHVSLFWYQQALGQGPEFLTYFQNEAQLDKSGLPSDRFFAERPEGSVSTLKIQRTQQEDSAVYLCASSLRSDGGEQYFGPGTRLTVT.

This clone was detected a few times. The rearrangement links TRBV7-9 to TRBJ1-1, with D hard to call. The germline V and J ends were trimmed by 1 base and 10 bases, with 13 bases remaining between them. Germline CDR1 is SEHNR and CDR2 is FQNEAQ (reference sequence). The CDR3 contains 13 residues. Here the CDR3 DNA reads TGTGCCAGCAGCTTAGGGCCTCAGTCCCCAGCTTTCTTT. As protein: CASSLGPQSPAFF.

The table lists this clone with a few counts. The chain combines TRBV4-2 with TRBJ1-2; possibly TRBD1 for D (6 bases). V lost 8 bases and J lost 6, with 19 bases in between. CDR3 length equals 14 residues. From germline, CDR1 is LGHNA and CDR2 YNFKEQ. The DNA for the CDR3 is TGTGCCAGCGAGAAACAGGGCGGTGAGGATGGCTACACCTTC. The encoded protein is CASEKQGGEDGYTF.

This clone was counted only a few times. The genes are TRBV7-2 and TRBJ2-7; D possibly uses TRBD1 or TRBD2 (5 bases each). This CDR3 is built from 16 residues. CDR1 and CDR2 from the germline V gene are SGHTA and FQGNSA. Trimming shortened V by 3 bases and J by 0 bases, and 15 bases separated the two germline ends. CDR3 amino acids: CASSFRRGGRSYEQYF. CDR3 nucleotides: TGTGCCAGCAGCTTCCGACGGGGCGGGCGCTCCTACGAGCAGTACTTC.

J is TRBJ2-2 and V is TRBV18; 9 bases are a match to TRBD1. V shed 2 bases, J shed 3 bases, and the junction held 4 bases outside the gene matches. The CDR3 sequence is 16 residues long. Germline values: CDR1 KGHSH, CDR2 LQKENI. Written as DNA, the CDR3 is TGTGCCAGCTCACCAACACAGGGGGCAGACACCGGGGAGCTGTTTTTT. Protein: CASSPTQGADTGELFF.